Listed here is a single TCR beta chain. The antigen is undetermined. This entry belongs to a study of neoadjuvant nivolumab and ipilimumab in lung cancer. Background on the study: Patients got nivolumab 3 mg/kg on days 1, 15 and 29; combination added ipilimumab 1 mg/kg day 1.

The method was immunoSEQ multiplex PCR; TCRdb's version includes in-frame clones alone and lacks a portion of them. The table lists about 30,000 clones, roughly 90% of them singletons. This CDR3 is 16 amino acids long. CDR1 and CDR2 from the germline V gene are KGHSH and LQKENI. The V and J ends lost 6 bases and 9 bases, in that order; junction bases with no gene match: 13. Whole-study results and caveats: Resected tumors had greater TCR richness and clonality than uninvolved lung. From pretherapy to surgery, tumor richness and clonality rose with dual therapy.

Sequenced material: peripheral blood, taken after neoadjuvant nivolumab, alone or with ipilimumab, at or shortly before surgery. V and J are TRBV18 and TRBJ2-7; 14 positions agree with TRBD2. This receptor was identified in an adult with non-small cell lung cancer. The CDR3 spells CASSLGLAGGPWGQYF. The CDR3 DNA reads as TGTGCCAGCTCCCTCGGACTAGCGGGAGGACCATGGGGGCAGTACTTC.